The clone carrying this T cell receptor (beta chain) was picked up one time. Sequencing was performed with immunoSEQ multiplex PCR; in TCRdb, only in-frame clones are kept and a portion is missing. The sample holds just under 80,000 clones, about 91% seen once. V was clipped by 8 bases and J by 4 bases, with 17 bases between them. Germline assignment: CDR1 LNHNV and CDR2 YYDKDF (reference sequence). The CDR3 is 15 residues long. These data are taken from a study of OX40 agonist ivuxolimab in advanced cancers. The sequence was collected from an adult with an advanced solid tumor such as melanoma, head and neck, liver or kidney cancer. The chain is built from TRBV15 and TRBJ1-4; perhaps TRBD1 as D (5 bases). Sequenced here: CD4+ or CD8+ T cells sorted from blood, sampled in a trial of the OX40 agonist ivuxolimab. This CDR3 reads CATSLGPGGNEKLFF. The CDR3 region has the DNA TGTGCCACCTCCCTGGGACCGGGTGGTAATGAAAAACTGTTTTTT.